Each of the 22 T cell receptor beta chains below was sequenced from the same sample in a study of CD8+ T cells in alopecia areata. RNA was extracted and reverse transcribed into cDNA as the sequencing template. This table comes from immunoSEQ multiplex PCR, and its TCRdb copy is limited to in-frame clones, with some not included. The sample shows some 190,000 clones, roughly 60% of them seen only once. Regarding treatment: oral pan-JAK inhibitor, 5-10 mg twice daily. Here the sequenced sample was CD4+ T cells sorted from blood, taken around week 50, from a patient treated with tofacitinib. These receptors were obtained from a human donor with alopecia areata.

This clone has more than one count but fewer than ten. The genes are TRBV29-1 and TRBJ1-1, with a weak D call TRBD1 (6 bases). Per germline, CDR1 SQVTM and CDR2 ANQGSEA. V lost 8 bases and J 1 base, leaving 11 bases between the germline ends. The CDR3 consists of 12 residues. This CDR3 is CSFWTANTEAFF. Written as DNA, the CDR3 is TGCAGCTTCTGGACAGCGAACACTGAAGCTTTCTTT. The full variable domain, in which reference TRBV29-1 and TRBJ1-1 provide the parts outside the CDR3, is SAVISQKPSRDICQRGTSLTIQCQVDSQVTMMFWYRQQPGQSLTLIATANQGSEATYESGFVIDKFPISRPNLTFSTLTVSNMSPEDSSIYLCSFWTANTEAFFGQGTRLTVV.

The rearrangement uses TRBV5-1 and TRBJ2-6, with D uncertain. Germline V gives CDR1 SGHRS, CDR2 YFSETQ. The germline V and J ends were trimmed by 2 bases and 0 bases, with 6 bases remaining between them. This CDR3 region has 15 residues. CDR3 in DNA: TGCGCCAGCAGCTTCATGACCTCTGGGGCCAACGTCCTGACTTTC. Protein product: CASSFMTSGANVLTF.

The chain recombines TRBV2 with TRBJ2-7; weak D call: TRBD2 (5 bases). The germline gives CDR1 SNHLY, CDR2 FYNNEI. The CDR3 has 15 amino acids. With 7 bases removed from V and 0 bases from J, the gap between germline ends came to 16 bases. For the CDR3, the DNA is TGTGCCAGCAAGGAGGCGCCAGCAACCTCCTACGAGCAGTACTTC. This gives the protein CASKEAPATSYEQYF.

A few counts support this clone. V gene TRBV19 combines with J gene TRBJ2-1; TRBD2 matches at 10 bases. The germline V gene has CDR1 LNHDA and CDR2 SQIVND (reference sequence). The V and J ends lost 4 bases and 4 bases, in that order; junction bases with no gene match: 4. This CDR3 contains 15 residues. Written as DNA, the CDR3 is TGTGCCAGTAGTAGCACTAGCGGGGCGTACAATGAGCAGTTCTTC. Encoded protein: CASSSTSGAYNEQFF.

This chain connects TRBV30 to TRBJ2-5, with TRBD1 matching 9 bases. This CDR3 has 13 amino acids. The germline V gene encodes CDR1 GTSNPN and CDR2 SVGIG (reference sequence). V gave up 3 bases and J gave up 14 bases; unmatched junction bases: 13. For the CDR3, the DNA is TGTGCCTGGAGGCCGGAGGCGACAGGGGGGGTCTACTTC. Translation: CAWRPEATGGVYF.

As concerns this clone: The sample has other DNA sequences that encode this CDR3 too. CDR3 in DNA: TGTGCCAGCAGCTTTGGGGGTAACACTGAAGCTTTCTTT. This gives the protein CASSFGGNTEAFF. The chain couples TRBV7-3 to TRBJ1-1; D possibly corresponds to TRBD1 (5 bases). V was clipped by 3 bases and J by 2 bases, with 7 bases between them. This CDR3 comprises 13 residues. Germline CDR1 reads SGHTA; CDR2 reads FQGTGA.

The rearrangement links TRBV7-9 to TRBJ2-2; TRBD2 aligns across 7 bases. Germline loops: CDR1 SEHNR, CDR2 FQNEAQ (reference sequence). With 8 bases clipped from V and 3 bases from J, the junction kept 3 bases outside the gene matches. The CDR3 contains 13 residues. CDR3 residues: CASGRDYTGELFF. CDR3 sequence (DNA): TGTGCCAGCGGGAGGGATTACACCGGGGAGCTGTTTTTT. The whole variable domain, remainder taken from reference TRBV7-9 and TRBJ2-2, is DTGVSQNPRHKITKRGQNVTFRCDPISEHNRLYWYRQTLGQGPEFLTYFQNEAQLEKSRLLSDRFSAERPKGSFSTLEIQRTEQGDSAMYLCASGRDYTGELFFGEGSRLTVL.

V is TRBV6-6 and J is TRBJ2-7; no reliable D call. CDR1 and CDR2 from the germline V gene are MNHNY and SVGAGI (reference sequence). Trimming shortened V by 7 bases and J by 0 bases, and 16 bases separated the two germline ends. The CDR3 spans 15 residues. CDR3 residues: CASTPGWASSYEQYF. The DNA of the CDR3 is TGTGCCAGCACCCCGGGCTGGGCTAGCTCCTACGAGCAGTACTTC.

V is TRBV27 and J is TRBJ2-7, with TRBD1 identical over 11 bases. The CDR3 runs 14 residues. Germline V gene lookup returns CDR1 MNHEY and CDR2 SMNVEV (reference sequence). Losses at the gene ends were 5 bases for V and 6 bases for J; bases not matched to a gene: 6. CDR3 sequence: CASSHGQGAAEQYF. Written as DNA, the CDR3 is TGTGCCAGCAGTCACGGACAGGGGGCAGCCGAGCAGTACTTC.

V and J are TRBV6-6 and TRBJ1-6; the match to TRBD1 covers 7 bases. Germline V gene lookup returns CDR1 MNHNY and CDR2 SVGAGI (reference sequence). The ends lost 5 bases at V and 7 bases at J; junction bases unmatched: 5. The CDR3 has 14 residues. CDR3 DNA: TGTGCCAGCAGTCCACAGGACAGGAATTCACCCCTCCACTTT. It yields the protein CASSPQDRNSPLHF.

The CDR3 DNA follows: TGTGCCAGCAGCTTAGCTCTTCAGGGGTCCTCCTACGAGCAGTACTTC. Translating gives CASSLALQGSSYEQYF. The J gene is TRBJ2-7, the V gene TRBV7-2; a possible D gene is TRBD1 (6 bases). There are 16 residues in the CDR3. CDR1 and CDR2 from the germline V gene are SGHTA and FQGNSA. V was clipped by 0 bases and J by 0 bases, with 12 bases between them.

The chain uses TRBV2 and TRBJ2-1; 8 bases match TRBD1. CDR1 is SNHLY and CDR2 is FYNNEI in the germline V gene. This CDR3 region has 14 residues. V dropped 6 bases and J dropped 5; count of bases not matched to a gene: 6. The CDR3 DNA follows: TGTGCCAGCAGCGCTTACAGGGGGAACAATGAGCAGTTCTTC. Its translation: CASSAYRGNNEQFF.

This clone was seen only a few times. DNA for the CDR3: TGTGCCAGCAATCGGGCTAGCGGCTACGAGCAGTACTTC. Protein product: CASNRASGYEQYF. The rearrangement joins TRBV7-2 to TRBJ2-7; 7 positions agree with TRBD2. This CDR3 region has 13 residues. Germline loops: CDR1 SGHTA, CDR2 FQGNSA. V shed 7 bases and J 3 bases; nucleotides not matched to a gene: 6.

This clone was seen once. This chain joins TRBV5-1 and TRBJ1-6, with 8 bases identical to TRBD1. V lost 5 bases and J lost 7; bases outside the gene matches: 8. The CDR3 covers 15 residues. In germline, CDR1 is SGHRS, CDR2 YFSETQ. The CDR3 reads CASSFADRGNSPLHF. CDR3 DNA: TGCGCCAGCAGTTTCGCCGACAGGGGAAATTCACCCCTCCACTTT.

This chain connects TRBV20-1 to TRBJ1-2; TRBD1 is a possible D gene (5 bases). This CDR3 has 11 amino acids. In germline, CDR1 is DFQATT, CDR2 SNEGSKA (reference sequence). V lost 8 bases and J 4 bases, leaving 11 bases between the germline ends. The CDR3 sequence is CSLTETYGYTF. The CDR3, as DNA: TGCAGTTTGACAGAGACCTATGGCTACACCTTC.

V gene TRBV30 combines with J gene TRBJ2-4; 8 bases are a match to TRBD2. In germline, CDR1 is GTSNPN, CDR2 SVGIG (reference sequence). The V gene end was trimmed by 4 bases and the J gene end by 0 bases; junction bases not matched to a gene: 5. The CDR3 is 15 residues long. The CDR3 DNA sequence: TGTGCCTGGACCCGGGGGGGCTCAGCCAAAAACATTCAGTACTTC. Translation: CAWTRGGSAKNIQYF.

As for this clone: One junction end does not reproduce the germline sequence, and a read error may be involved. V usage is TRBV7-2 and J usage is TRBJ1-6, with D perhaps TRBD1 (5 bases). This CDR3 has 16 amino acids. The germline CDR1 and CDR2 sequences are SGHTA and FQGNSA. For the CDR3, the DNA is TGTGCCAGCAGCTTAGATGGGCAGGGCTATAGTTCACCCCTCCACTTT. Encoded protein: CASSLDGQGYSSPLHF.

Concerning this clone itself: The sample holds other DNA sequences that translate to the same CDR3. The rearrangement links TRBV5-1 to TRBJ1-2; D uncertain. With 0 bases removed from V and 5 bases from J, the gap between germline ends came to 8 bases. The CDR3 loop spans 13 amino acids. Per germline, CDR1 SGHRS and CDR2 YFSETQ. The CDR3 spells CASSLDRDYGYTF. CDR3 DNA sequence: TGCGCCAGCAGCTTGGATCGAGATTATGGCTACACCTTC. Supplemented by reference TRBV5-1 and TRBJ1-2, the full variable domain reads KAGVTQTPRYLIKTRGQQVTLSCSPISGHRSVSWYQQTPGQGLQFLFEYFSETQRNKGNFPGRFSGRQFSNSRSEMNVSTLELGDSALYLCASSLDRDYGYTFGSGTRLTVV.

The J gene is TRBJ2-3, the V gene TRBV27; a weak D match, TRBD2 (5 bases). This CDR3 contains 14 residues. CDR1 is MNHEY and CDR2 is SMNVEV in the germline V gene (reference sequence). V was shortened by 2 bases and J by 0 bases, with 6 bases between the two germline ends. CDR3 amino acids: CASSLRGSTDTQYF. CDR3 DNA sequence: TGTGCCAGCAGTTTACGAGGGAGCACAGATACGCAGTATTTT.

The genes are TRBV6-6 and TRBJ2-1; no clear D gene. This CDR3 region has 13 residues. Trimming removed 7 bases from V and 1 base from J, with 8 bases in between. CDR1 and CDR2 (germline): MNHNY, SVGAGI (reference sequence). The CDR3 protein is CASTGSSYNEQFF. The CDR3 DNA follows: TGTGCCAGCACCGGTAGTTCCTACAATGAGCAGTTCTTC.

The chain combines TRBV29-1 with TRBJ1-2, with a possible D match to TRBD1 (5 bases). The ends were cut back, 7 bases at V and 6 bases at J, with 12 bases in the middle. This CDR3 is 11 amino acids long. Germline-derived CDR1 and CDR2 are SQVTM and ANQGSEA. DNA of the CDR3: TGCAGCGCCCAGGAGGGGAATGGCTACACCTTC. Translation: CSAQEGNGYTF.

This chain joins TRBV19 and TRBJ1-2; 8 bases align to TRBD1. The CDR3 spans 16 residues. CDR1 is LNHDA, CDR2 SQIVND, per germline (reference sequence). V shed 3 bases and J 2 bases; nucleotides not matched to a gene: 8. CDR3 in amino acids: CASSIWGQEGNYGYTF. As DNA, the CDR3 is TGTGCCAGTAGTATTTGGGGACAGGAGGGAAACTATGGCTACACCTTC.